These T cell receptor beta chains were read from a single sample in a study of glioma-infiltrating T cells after dendritic cell vaccination. Here immunoSEQ multiplex PCR was the method, and the copy in TCRdb shows in-frame clones only, minus some. Of 85,000 to 100,000 clones listed, about 81% are singletons. Sequencing was performed on blood, taken after dendritic cell vaccination. The receptors were sampled from a human donor with glioblastoma. CDR3s include the opening cysteine and the closing phenylalanine or tryptophan. Each record gives: V gene, D gene, clone size, J gene, CDR3 protein, CDR3 DNA. A D gene is named only where the DNA matches it firmly. Clone size is shown for a subset of rows, as once, few, many or a class of expanded clone.

TRBV4-1,TRBD1,.,TRBJ1-3,CASSPQAGGGNTIYF,TGCGCCAGCAGCCCTCAGGCAGGGGGGGGAAACACCATATATTTT
TRBV15,TRBD1,.,TRBJ1-3,CATSRDIGGGPYSGNTIYF,TGTGCCACCAGCAGAGATATCGGAGGGGGCCCATACTCTGGAAACACCATATATTTT
TRBV2,.,.,TRBJ1-6,CASSNAYNSPLHF,TGTGCCAGCAGTAATGCCTACAATTCACCCCTCCACTTT
TRBV5-6,.,.,TRBJ2-1,CASSPSRGEQFF,TGTGCCAGCAGCCCCTCCAGGGGTGAGCAGTTCTTC
TRBV6-1,TRBD2,.,TRBJ2-5,CASSARLAGGGETQYF,TGTGCCAGCAGTGCCCGACTAGCGGGGGGAGGGGAGACCCAGTACTTC
TRBV5-1,.,.,TRBJ2-1,CASSLALPNNEQFF,TGCGCCAGCAGCTTGGCACTCCCTAACAATGAGCAGTTCTTC
TRBV2,TRBD2,.,TRBJ2-5,CAASGVRETQYF,TGTGCAGCTAGCGGGGTCAGAGAGACCCAGTACTTC
TRBV4-1,.,.,TRBJ2-3,CASSQDLAPGADTQYF,TGCGCCAGCAGCCAAGATTTGGCCCCCGGAGCAGATACGCAGTATTTT
TRBV6-5,TRBD1,.,TRBJ1-2,CASRPPGQGYGYTF,TGTGCCAGCAGGCCCCCGGGACAGGGCTATGGCTACACCTTC
TRBV5-4,TRBD2,few,TRBJ2-2,CASSLSGGLHRELFF,TGTGCCAGCAGCCTGAGCGGGGGCCTTCACCGGGAGCTGTTTTTT
TRBV19,.,.,TRBJ1-1,CASSIGALGTEAFF,TGTGCCAGTAGTATTGGGGCCCTGGGAACTGAAGCTTTCTTT
TRBV4-2,TRBD1,.,TRBJ1-4,CASLDRARSEKLFF,TGTGCCAGCCTAGACAGGGCACGGAGTGAAAAACTGTTTTTT